This T cell receptor (beta chain) appears in the sequencing data of a study of breast tumors, draining lymph nodes, adjacent tissues. TCRdb called the multiplex PCR reads again in MiXCR, with one record for every CDR3 protein. The sample includes some 230,000 distinct CDR3 sequences, under 40% of them seen just once. Trimming shortened V by 6 bases and J by 2 bases, and 15 bases separated the two germline ends. The CDR3 is 15 residues long. Axillary draining lymph nodes of breast cancer patients supplied the node samples. The gene calls are TRBV12-3 or TRBV12-4 and TRBJ2-3; TRBD1 might be the D (7 bases). Sequencing used axillary lymph node tissue. The clonotype was recovered from a female donor with breast cancer. Some clones in this sample may be carry-over from other donors' samples. DNA for the CDR3: TGTGCCAGCAGGGAGGCAGGGGGACTCACAGATACGCAGTATTTT. Translation gives CASREAGGLTDTQYF.